Listed here are 10 T cell receptor beta chains from one sample, sequenced in a study of T-cell memory formation after mild COVID-19. MiXCR was run by TCRdb on the 5' RACE reads, yielding one entry per CDR3 protein. The table has 400,000 to 450,000 distinct CDR3 sequences, roughly 17% seen once. Input material: PBMCs or a T cell subset sorted from them (not recorded which). The origin of the receptors is a man aged 18 to 30 who had mild COVID-19 (a few samples of this study predate the infection). Cell type and time point are not known.

The rearrangement links TRBV27 to TRBJ1-5, with D unclear. The CDR3 sequence is 16 residues long. V lost 5 bases, J lost 0 bases, and 14 bases lay in between. Germline values: CDR1 MNHEY, CDR2 SMNVEV (reference sequence). The chain's CDR3 is CASSPRRINSNQPQHF. The CDR3 nucleotides read TGTGCCAGCAGTCCCCGACGGATTAATAGCAATCAGCCCCAGCATTTT.

The chain couples TRBV28 to TRBJ1-5; D ambiguous. Between the trimmed V and J ends, which lost 8 bases and 5 bases, there was a span of 10 bases. This CDR3 has 12 amino acids. The germline gives CDR1 MDHEN, CDR2 SYDVKM. CDR3 in amino acids: CASHGRHQPQHF. CDR3 bases: TGTGCCAGCCACGGGCGGCATCAGCCCCAGCATTTT. The full variable domain, with the rest looked up from reference TRBV28 and TRBJ1-5, is DVKVTQSSRYLVKRTGEKVFLECVQDMDHENMFWYRQDPGLGLRLIYFSYDVKMKEKGDIPEGYSVSREKKERFSLILESASTNQTSMYLCASHGRHQPQHFGDGTRLSIL.

The sample holds a few counts of this clonotype. The chain joins TRBV9 to TRBJ1-5; TRBD1 might be the D (6 bases). V lost 2 bases, J lost 5 bases, and 17 bases lay in between. CDR1 and CDR2 from the germline V gene are SGDLS and YYNGEE. The CDR3 consists of 16 residues. The CDR3 loop reads CASSVSGLGGDQPQHF. The CDR3 DNA reads as TGTGCCAGCAGCGTGTCCGGACTAGGGGGTGATCAGCCCCAGCATTTT.

J is TRBJ2-7 and V is TRBV5-1, with TRBD2 identical over 7 bases. The CDR3 length is 16 residues. Germline CDR1 SGHRS, CDR2 YFSETQ. J lost 0 bases, V lost 4 bases, and 10 bases had no gene match. CDR3 nucleotide sequence: TGCGCCAGCAGCCCGGGGAGCGGGGCGTTCTCCTACGAGCAGTACTTC. It encodes CASSPGSGAFSYEQYF.

The chain employs TRBV5-1 and TRBJ2-3; D is unclear. Germline values: CDR1 SGHRS, CDR2 YFSETQ. Trimming took off 1 base at V and 1 base at J, with 13 bases between the two ends. This CDR3 is 16 amino acids long. Here the CDR3 DNA reads TGCGCCAGCAGCTTGAACCCTTCTCTTGGCACAGATACGCAGTATTTT. The encoded protein is CASSLNPSLGTDTQYF.

Remarks on this clonotype: One end of the junction varies from germline; a read error may be responsible. The chain has TRBV6-6 and TRBJ2-7; 8 bases fit TRBD2. The CDR3 extends over 14 amino acids. Germline assignment: CDR1 MNHNY and CDR2 SVGAGI (reference sequence). The CDR3 sequence is CASSYSELAGLLDF. CDR3 nucleotide sequence: TGTGCCAGCAGTTACTCGGAGTTAGCGGGGCTTCTAGACTTC.

This clonotype was counted a few times. The junction does not match germline at one end; this may be a read error. The chain uses TRBV28 and TRBJ2-3; D is unclear. CDR1 and CDR2 (germline): MDHEN, SYDVKM. This CDR3 has 12 amino acids. CDR3 in DNA: TGTGCCAGCAGTTTTCCAGCTCACTCGACGAATTTT. It is translated as CASSFPAHSTNF.

A few counts support this clonotype. The rearrangement uses TRBV4-1 and TRBJ1-2; 7 bases map to TRBD1. The CDR3 runs 16 residues. The germline CDR1 and CDR2 sequences are MGHRA and YSYEKL. V was pared by 4 bases and J by 7 bases, with 15 bases of the junction left unmatched. In nucleotides, the CDR3 is TGCGCCAGCAGCCCTCCTGACAGGGAGGATTATGGTGGCTACACCTTC. Residues: CASSPPDREDYGGYTF.

The CDR3 here is CASSYGQGGTQHF. Written as DNA, the CDR3 is TGTGCCAGCAGTTATGGCCAGGGTGGGACCCAGCATTTT. The chain links TRBV6-2 or TRBV6-3 to TRBJ1-5, with D possibly matching TRBD1 (5 bases). This CDR3 spans 13 amino acids. V lost 3 bases to trimming and J lost 11 bases, with 14 bases between them. Germline-derived CDR1 and CDR2 are MNHEY and SVGEGT.

The chain combines TRBV6-2 or TRBV6-3 with TRBJ2-1, with TRBD1 identical over 8 bases. The germline CDR1 and CDR2 sequences are MNHEY and SVGEGT. V was clipped by 9 bases and J by 8 bases; unmatched bases: 15. The CDR3 consists of 15 residues. CDR3 protein: CARSTADREGDEQFF. The CDR3 DNA follows: TGTGCCAGATCCACCGCGGACAGGGAAGGGGATGAGCAGTTCTTC.